Included here is one T cell receptor (beta chain) sequence, with context. Germline V gene lookup returns CDR1 MNHEY and CDR2 SMNVEV (reference sequence). This CDR3 region has 14 residues. With V trimmed by 6 bases and J by 3 bases, 8 bases remained unmatched. This sample stems from a study of blood T cell repertoires in COVID-19. As for the study in general: Symptom resolution, clearance, or two negative PCRs marked donors in Cohort 3 as recovered. Whether acute or convalescent, the COVID-19 samples came from the United States, Italy and Spain. In each case, the material was cDNA or gDNA derived from T cells, B-cell-depleted T cells, or PBMCs.

Membership in each cohort depended on participant-reported clinical history. Sequencing used immunoSEQ multiplex PCR; TCRdb keeps in-frame clones, though not all of them. The table has 330,000 or so clones, 80% to 90% seen once; the top ten hold more than 1.5%. This sequence was found in a man in his forties in a cohort exposed to, infected with or recovered from COVID-19 (not recorded which). This rearrangement joins TRBV27 to TRBJ2-7; TRBD1 agrees at 7 bases. Sequenced sample: PBMCs or T cells enriched from blood (not recorded which). CDR3 loop: CASRSTGAYYEQYF. The CDR3 nucleotides are TGTGCCAGCAGAAGCACAGGGGCATACTACGAGCAGTACTTC.